Below are 20 T cell receptor beta chains sequenced from a single sample in a study of T cell responses to AZD1222 COVID-19 vaccine. Measured with immunoSEQ multiplex PCR; TCRdb has only the in-frame clones, and not every one. The repertoire consists of 80,000 or so clones, with over 60% occurring once and the leading ten covering 25% to 30%. Specimen: peripheral blood, collected 28 days after the second dose of the MenACWY control vaccine. The receptors originated from an adult who received the MenACWY meningococcal vaccine as a control.

The CDR3 region has the DNA TGTGCCAGCAGGTTCCGACTAGCGGGAGTGAATGAGCAGTTCTTC. Amino acids: CASRFRLAGVNEQFF. The chain recombines TRBV2 with TRBJ2-1, with 12 positions matching TRBD2. The CDR3 is made up of 15 amino acids. After removal of 6 bases from V and 7 bases from J, the junction contained 7 bases not matched to a gene. The germline gives CDR1 SNHLY, CDR2 FYNNEI.

The chain couples TRBV21-1 to TRBJ1-1; no DNA check was done on the table's D call, TRBD1. TRBV21-1 is a pseudogene segment. CDR3 length equals 14 residues. The CDR3 DNA is TGTGCCAGCAGGCGGACAGGTGGGGAGACTGAAGCTTTCTTT. Its translation: CASRRTGGETEAFF.

The gene calls are TRBV5-8 and TRBJ1-2, with D possibly being TRBD1 (5 bases). Germline lookup yields CDR1 SGHTS and CDR2 YDEGEE. This CDR3 comprises 14 residues. Trimming shortened V by 2 bases and J by 8 bases, and 16 bases separated the two germline ends. CDR3 loop: CASSFPPSTAGYTF. The CDR3 nucleotides read TGTGCCAGCAGCTTCCCCCCCTCGACAGCCGGCTACACCTTC.

The rearrangement links TRBV5-1 to TRBJ1-2, with D unclear. V lost 0 bases, J lost 8 bases, and 17 bases lay in between. Germline CDR1 is SGHRS and CDR2 is YFSETQ. This CDR3 region has 15 residues. The CDR3 is CASSLDGGRQSGYTF. DNA for the CDR3: TGCGCCAGCAGCTTGGACGGAGGACGCCAGTCGGGCTACACCTTC.

The J gene is TRBJ1-6, the V gene TRBV6-2 or TRBV6-3, with no clear D. This CDR3 comprises 15 residues. Germline loops: CDR1 MNHEY, CDR2 SVGEGT. The ends were cut back, 5 bases at V and 0 bases at J, with 8 bases in the middle. Written as DNA, the CDR3 is TGTGCCAGCAGTACCTGGACCTCCTATAATTCACCCCTCCACTTT. It codes for CASSTWTSYNSPLHF.

V and J are TRBV5-6 and TRBJ1-1; D perhaps matches TRBD1 (5 bases). V lost 4 bases to trimming and J lost 1 base, with 11 bases between them. The CDR3 runs 14 residues. Germline CDR1 reads SGHDT; CDR2 reads YYEEEE. Written as DNA, the CDR3 is TGTGCCAGCAGCATAGGTGGGGCGAACACTGAAGCTTTCTTT. This translates into CASSIGGANTEAFF. The full variable domain, in which reference TRBV5-6 and TRBJ1-1 provide the parts outside the CDR3, is DAGVTQSPTHLIKTRGQQVTLRCSPKSGHDTVSWYQQALGQGPQFIFQYYEEEERQRGNFPDRFSGHQFPNYSSELNVNALLLGDSALYLCASSIGGANTEAFFGQGTRLTVV.

This clone turned up a few times. The V call is TRBV5-1, the J call TRBJ1-1, with TRBD1 identical over 12 bases. CDR3 length: 14 amino acids. Trimming cost V 5 bases and J 6 bases; bases outside gene matches: 5. The germline V gene has CDR1 SGHRS and CDR2 YFSETQ. The CDR3 loop reads CASRAGQGAPEAFF. CDR3 nucleotide sequence: TGCGCCAGCAGGGCGGGACAGGGGGCCCCTGAAGCTTTCTTT.

This clone occurred a few times. The rearrangement links TRBV7-8 to TRBJ2-1; TRBD1 or TRBD2 may be the D gene (5 bases each). This CDR3 region has 12 residues. In germline, CDR1 is SGHVS, CDR2 FQNEAQ. Trimming took off 7 bases at V and 4 bases at J, with 8 bases between the two ends. The CDR3 spells CASIGTYNEQFF. The CDR3 DNA reads as TGTGCCAGCATTGGGACGTACAATGAGCAGTTCTTC.

The chain uses TRBV19 and TRBJ2-3; D unclear. CDR1 and CDR2 from the germline V gene are LNHDA and SQIVND (reference sequence). The CDR3 runs 15 residues. Trimming shortened V by 3 bases and J by 4 bases, and 14 bases separated the two germline ends. The CDR3 nucleotides read TGTGCCAGTAGTATGGGTATAGTCGGCGCAGATACGCAGTATTTT. This gives the protein CASSMGIVGADTQYF.

The V call is TRBV11-2, the J call TRBJ2-5; weak D call: TRBD2 (6 bases). This CDR3 has 13 amino acids. Per germline, CDR1 SGHAT and CDR2 FQNNGV. The ends were cut back, 5 bases at V and 2 bases at J, with 9 bases in the middle. The CDR3 loop reads CASSAGLQETQYF. The DNA for the CDR3 is TGTGCCAGCAGCGCGGGACTTCAAGAGACCCAGTACTTC.

The chain combines TRBV11-1 with TRBJ2-7, with D maybe TRBD2 (5 bases). The CDR3 totals 13 residues. Between the trimmed V and J ends, which lost 5 bases and 3 bases, there was a span of 11 bases. CDR1 is SGHAT and CDR2 is FQDESV in the germline V gene (reference sequence). This CDR3 is CASSRGEDYEQYF. Written as DNA, the CDR3 is TGTGCCAGCAGCCGGGGAGAGGACTACGAGCAGTACTTC.

The chain links TRBV19 to TRBJ1-5; 7 nucleotides align to TRBD1. This CDR3 has 14 residues. V trimming: 6 bases; J trimming: 4 bases; junction bases outside the gene matches: 6. Germline CDR1 and CDR2: LNHDA and SQIVND (reference sequence). The CDR3 reads CASRAPGQNQPQHF. CDR3 nucleotide sequence: TGTGCCAGTAGGGCTCCGGGACAGAATCAGCCCCAGCATTTT.

This clone was recorded only once. The V and J genes are TRBV19 and TRBJ2-3, with D unresolved. The CDR3 totals 13 residues. Germline V gives CDR1 LNHDA, CDR2 SQIVND (reference sequence). Deletions cut 3 bases from V and 3 bases from J, with 7 bases between. This CDR3 reads CASSIYGTDTQYF. CDR3 nucleotide sequence: TGTGCCAGTAGTATTTACGGTACAGATACGCAGTATTTT.

As DNA, the CDR3 is TGTGCCAGCAGCGTAAATGCGAACACTGAAGCTTTCTTT. Protein sequence: CASSVNANTEAFF. The V gene is TRBV9, the J gene TRBJ1-1; no firm D call. CDR1 and CDR2 from the germline V gene are SGDLS and YYNGEE. V was shortened by 1 base and J by 1 base, with 5 bases between the two germline ends. The CDR3 loop spans 13 amino acids.

V usage is TRBV28 and J usage is TRBJ2-3, with TRBD1 matching over 10 bases. Germline V gene sequence: CDR1 MDHEN, CDR2 SYDVKM. The CDR3 is made up of 15 amino acids. Losses at the gene ends were 7 bases for V and 3 bases for J; bases not matched to a gene: 7. The CDR3 here is CASTTRTGGTDTQYF. The CDR3, as DNA: TGTGCCAGCACCACAAGGACAGGGGGGACAGATACGCAGTATTTT.

The chain uses TRBV2 and TRBJ2-5; 9 bases line up with TRBD2. The CDR3 has 13 residues. V shed 7 bases, J shed 5 bases, and the junction held 5 bases outside the gene matches. Germline V lookup: CDR1 SNHLY, CDR2 FYNNEI. CDR3 region: CASTPLAGETQYF. The CDR3 DNA follows: TGTGCCAGCACCCCTCTAGCGGGGGAGACCCAGTACTTC.

This clone was recorded only once. The V call is TRBV6-5, the J call TRBJ2-1; the match to TRBD2 covers 12 bases. Losses at the gene ends were 6 bases for V and 2 bases for J; bases not matched to a gene: 2. Germline values: CDR1 MNHEY, CDR2 SVGAGI. CDR3 size: 15 residues. The CDR3 DNA is TGTGCCAGCAGCCGGACTAGCGGGGCCTACAATGAGCAGTTCTTC. This sequence encodes CASSRTSGAYNEQFF.

This chain joins TRBV15 and TRBJ1-2, with a tentative D call TRBD1 (5 bases). The CDR3 sequence is 15 residues long. Germline V gene sequence: CDR1 LNHNV, CDR2 YYDKDF (reference sequence). Trimming cost V 3 bases and J 4 bases, with 15 bases left between them. CDR3 loop: CATSSFGGEGYGYTF. The CDR3 bases are TGTGCCACCAGCAGCTTCGGGGGTGAAGGCTATGGCTACACCTTC.

The chain joins TRBV6-5 to TRBJ2-7; maybe TRBD2 (5 bases). Germline V gene sequence: CDR1 MNHEY, CDR2 SVGAGI. The CDR3 runs to 14 residues. V was trimmed by 6 bases and J by 6 bases, leaving 18 bases between them. In nucleotides, the CDR3 is TGTGCCAGCAGCCCCGGGGATGAAGTGCTCGAGCAGTACTTC. Translated: CASSPGDEVLEQYF.

The chain joins TRBV28 to TRBJ1-2; TRBD1 agrees at 8 bases. The V gene's germline CDR1 is MDHEN and CDR2 SYDVKM. V gave up 2 bases and J gave up 8 bases; unmatched junction bases: 7. The CDR3 runs 14 residues. The CDR3 spells CASSLTGGRGGYTF. The DNA for the CDR3 is TGTGCCAGCAGTTTAACAGGGGGACGAGGGGGCTACACCTTC.